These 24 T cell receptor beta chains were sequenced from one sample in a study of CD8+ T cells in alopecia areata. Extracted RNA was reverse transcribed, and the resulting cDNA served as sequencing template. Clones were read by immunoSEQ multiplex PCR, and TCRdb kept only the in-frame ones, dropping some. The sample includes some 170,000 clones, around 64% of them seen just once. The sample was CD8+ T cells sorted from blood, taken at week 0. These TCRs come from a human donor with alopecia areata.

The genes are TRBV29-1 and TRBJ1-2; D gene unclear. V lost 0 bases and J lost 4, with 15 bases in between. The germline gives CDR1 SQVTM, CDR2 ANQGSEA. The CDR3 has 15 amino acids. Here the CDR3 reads CSVEEGTPFAYGYTF. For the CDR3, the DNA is TGCAGCGTTGAAGAGGGTACACCCTTCGCCTATGGCTACACCTTC.

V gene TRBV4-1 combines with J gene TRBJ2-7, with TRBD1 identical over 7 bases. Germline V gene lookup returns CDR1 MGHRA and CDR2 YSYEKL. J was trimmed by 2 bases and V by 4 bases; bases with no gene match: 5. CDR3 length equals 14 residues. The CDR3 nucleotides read TGCGCCAGCAGCCGCGCGACAGGGACCTACGAGCAGTACTTC. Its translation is CASSRATGTYEQYF.

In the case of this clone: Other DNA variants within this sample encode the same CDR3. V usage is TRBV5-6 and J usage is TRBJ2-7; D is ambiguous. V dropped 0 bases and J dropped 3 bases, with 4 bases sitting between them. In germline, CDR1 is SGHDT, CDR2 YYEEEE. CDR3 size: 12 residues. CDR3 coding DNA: TGTGCCAGCAGCTTGGGCCTCTACGAGCAGTACTTC. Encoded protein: CASSLGLYEQYF.

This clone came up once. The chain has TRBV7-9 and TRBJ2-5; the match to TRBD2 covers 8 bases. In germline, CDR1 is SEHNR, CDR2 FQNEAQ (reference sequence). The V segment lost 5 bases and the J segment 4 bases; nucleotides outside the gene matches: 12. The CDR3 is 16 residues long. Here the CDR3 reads CASSPRGGRERETQYF. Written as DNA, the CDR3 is TGTGCCAGCAGCCCTCGGGGGGGCCGGGAGAGAGAGACCCAGTACTTC.

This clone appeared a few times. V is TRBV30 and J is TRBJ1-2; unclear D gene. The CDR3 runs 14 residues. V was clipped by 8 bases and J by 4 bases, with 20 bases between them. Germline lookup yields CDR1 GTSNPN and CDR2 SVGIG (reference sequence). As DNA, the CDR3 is TGTGCCGGCTCTTCCCTGATGGTGGGCTATGGCTACACCTTC. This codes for CAGSSLMVGYGYTF.

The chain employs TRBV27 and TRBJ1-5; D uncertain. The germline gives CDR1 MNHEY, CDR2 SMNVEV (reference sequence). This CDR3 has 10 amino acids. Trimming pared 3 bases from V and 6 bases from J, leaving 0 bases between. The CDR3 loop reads CASSFQPQHF. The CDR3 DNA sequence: TGTGCCAGCAGTTTTCAGCCCCAGCATTTT.

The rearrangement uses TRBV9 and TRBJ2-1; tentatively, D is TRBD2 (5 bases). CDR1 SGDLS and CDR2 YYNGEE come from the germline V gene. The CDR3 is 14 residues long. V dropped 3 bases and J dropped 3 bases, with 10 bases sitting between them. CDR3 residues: CASSDEGLYNEQFF. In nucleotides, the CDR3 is TGTGCCAGCAGCGACGAAGGACTCTACAATGAGCAGTTCTTC.

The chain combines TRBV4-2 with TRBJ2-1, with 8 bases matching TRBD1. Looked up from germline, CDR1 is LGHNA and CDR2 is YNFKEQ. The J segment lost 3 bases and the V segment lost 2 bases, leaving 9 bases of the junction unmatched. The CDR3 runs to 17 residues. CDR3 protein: CASSQSQVRGLYNEQFF. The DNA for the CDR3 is TGTGCCAGCAGCCAATCCCAGGTCAGGGGGCTCTACAATGAGCAGTTCTTC.

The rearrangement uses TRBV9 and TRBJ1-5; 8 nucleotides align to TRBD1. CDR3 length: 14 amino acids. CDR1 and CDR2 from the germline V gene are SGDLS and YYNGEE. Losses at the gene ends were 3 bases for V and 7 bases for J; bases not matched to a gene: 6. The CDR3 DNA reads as TGTGCCAGCAGCGCCGGACAGGGACGGCAGCCCCAGCATTTT. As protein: CASSAGQGRQPQHF.

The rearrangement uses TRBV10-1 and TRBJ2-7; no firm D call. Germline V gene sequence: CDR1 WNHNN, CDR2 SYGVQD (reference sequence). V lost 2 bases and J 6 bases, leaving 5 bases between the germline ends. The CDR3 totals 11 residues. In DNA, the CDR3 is TGCGCCAGCAGTGAGGGTGGCGAGCAGTACTTC. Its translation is CASSEGGEQYF.

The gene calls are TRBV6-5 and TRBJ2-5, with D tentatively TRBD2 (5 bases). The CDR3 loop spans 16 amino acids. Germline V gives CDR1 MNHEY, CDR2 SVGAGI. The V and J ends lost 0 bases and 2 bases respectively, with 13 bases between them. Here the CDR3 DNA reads TGTGCCAGCAGTTACTCCCGGACTGGCGGGCAAGAGACCCAGTACTTC. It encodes CASSYSRTGGQETQYF.

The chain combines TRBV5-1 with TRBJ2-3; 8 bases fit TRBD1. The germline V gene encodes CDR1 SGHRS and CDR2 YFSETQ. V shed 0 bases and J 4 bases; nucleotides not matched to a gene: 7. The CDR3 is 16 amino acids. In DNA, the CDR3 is TGCGCCAGCAGCTTGGATCAATACAGGGGGGCAGATACGCAGTATTTT. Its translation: CASSLDQYRGADTQYF.

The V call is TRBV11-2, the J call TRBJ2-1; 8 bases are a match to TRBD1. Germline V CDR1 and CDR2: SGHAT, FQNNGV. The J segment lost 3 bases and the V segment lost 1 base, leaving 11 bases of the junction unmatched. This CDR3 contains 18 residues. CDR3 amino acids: CASSLGYTGTGDYNEQFF. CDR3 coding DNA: TGTGCCAGCAGCTTAGGATACACCGGGACAGGAGACTACAATGAGCAGTTCTTC. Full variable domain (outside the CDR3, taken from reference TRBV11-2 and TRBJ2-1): EAGVAQSPRYKIIEKRQSVAFWCNPISGHATLYWYQQILGQGPKLLIQFQNNGVVDDSQLPKDRFSAERLKGVDSTLKIQPAKLEDSAVYLCASSLGYTGTGDYNEQFFGPGTRLTVL.

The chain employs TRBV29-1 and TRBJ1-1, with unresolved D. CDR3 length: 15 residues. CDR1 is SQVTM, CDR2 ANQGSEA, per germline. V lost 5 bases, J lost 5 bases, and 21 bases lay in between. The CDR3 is CSVSKPGRSRTEAFF. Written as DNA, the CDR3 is TGCAGCGTTTCCAAGCCCGGCCGGTCGAGAACTGAAGCTTTCTTT.

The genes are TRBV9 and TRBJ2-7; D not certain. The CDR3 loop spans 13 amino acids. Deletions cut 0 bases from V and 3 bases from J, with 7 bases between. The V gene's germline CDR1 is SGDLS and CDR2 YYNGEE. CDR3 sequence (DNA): TGTGCCAGCAGCGTAGGCCTTCACTACGAGCAGTACTTC. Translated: CASSVGLHYEQYF.

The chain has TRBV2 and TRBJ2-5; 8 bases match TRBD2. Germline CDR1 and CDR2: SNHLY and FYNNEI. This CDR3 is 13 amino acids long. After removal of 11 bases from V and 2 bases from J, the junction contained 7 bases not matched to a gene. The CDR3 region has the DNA TGTGCCTGGCGACGGGGGGGGCAAGAGACCCAGTACTTC. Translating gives CAWRRGGQETQYF.

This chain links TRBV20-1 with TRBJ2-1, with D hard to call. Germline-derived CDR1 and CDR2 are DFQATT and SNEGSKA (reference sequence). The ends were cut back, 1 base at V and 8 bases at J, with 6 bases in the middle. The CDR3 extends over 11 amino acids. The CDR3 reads CSARVGYEQFF. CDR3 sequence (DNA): TGCAGTGCTAGAGTGGGCTATGAGCAGTTCTTC.

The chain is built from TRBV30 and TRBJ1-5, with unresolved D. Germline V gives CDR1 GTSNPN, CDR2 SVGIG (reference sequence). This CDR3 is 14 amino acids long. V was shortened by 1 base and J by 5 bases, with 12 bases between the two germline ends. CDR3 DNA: TGTGCCTGGAGTGACGGGAGGCCCGATCAGCCCCAGCATTTT. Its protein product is CAWSDGRPDQPQHF.

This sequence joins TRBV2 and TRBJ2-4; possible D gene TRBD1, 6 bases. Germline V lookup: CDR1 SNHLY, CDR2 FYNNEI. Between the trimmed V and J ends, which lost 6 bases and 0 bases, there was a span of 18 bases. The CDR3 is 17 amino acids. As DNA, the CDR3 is TGTGCCAGCAGCACCTCCTTGACAGGAATAGCCAAAAACATTCAGTACTTC. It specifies CASSTSLTGIAKNIQYF.

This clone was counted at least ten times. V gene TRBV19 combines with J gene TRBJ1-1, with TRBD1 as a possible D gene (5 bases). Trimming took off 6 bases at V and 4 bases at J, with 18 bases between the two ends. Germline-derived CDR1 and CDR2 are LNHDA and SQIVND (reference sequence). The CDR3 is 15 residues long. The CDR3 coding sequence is TGTGCCAGTAGCATATCCCGACAGCTAACCACTGAAGCTTTCTTT. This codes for CASSISRQLTTEAFF.

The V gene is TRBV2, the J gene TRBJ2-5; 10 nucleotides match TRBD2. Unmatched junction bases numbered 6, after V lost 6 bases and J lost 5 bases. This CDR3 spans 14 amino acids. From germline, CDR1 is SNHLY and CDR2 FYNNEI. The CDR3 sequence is CASSALAGRETQYF. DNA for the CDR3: TGTGCCAGCAGCGCACTAGCGGGGCGGGAGACCCAGTACTTC.

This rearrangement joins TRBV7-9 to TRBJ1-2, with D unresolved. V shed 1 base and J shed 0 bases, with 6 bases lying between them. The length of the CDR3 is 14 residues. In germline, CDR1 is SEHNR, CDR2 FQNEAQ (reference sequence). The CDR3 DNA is TGTGCCAGCAGCTTAGGGAGGGCTAACTATGGCTACACCTTC. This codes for CASSLGRANYGYTF.

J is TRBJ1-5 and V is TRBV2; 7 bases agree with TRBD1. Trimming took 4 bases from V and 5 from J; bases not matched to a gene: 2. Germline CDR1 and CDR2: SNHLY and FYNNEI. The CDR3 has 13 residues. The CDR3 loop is CASSGQGYQPQHF. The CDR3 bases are TGTGCCAGCAGTGGACAGGGATATCAGCCCCAGCATTTT.

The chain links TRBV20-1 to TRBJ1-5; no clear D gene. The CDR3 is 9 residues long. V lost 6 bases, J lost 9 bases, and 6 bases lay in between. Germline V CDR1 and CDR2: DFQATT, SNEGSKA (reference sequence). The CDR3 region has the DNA TGCAGTGCCGGCATGCCCCAGCATTTT. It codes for CSAGMPQHF.